These T cell receptor beta chains were read from a single sample in a study of CD8 T cells in ankylosing spondylitis. TCRdb re-derived calls from the 5' RACE reads in MiXCR, one entry per CDR3 protein. The data contain about 130,000 distinct CDR3 sequences, approximately 15% of them singletons. Material for sequencing was blood, either unsorted or a sorted T cell fraction (not recorded which). The receptors originated from a female donor with ankylosing spondylitis or in good health (not recorded which). Both conserved end residues are part of each CDR3. D genes are given only for firm matches. For some rows the clone size is stated as once, few or many, or as a class when expanded; others skip it.

CDR3nt: TGTGCCAGCAGCCAAGGGGAACTAGGTCAGCCCCAGCATTTT
CDR3aa: CASSQGELGQPQHF
j_gene: TRBJ1-5
d_gene: .
abundance: .
v_gene: TRBV3-1

CDR3nt: TGTGCCAGCAGCGTAGCTGGGACCCCATACAATGAGCAGTTCTTC
CDR3aa: CASSVAGTPYNEQFF
j_gene: TRBJ2-1
d_gene: .
abundance: .
v_gene: TRBV9

CDR3nt: TGTGCCAGCGGCACACAAAGAGAAAGGGGGACCCAGTACTTC
CDR3aa: CASGTQRERGTQYF
j_gene: TRBJ2-5
d_gene: .
abundance: .
v_gene: TRBV13

CDR3nt: TGCGCCAGCAGCCATCCCGCGACAGGGCACCCCAACACCGGGGAGCTGTTTTTT
CDR3aa: CASSHPATGHPNTGELFF
j_gene: TRBJ2-2
d_gene: TRBD1
abundance: many
v_gene: TRBV5-1

CDR3nt: TGCGCCAGCAGCCTAAACCCGGGACTAGCGGGAGAGACCTACGAGCAGTACTTC
CDR3aa: CASSLNPGLAGETYEQYF
j_gene: TRBJ2-7
d_gene: TRBD2
abundance: many
v_gene: TRBV5-1

CDR3nt: TGCGCCAGCAGCTTACGTGTAGGAGGGGGTCGGGACGAGCAGTACTTC
CDR3aa: CASSLRVGGGRDEQYF
j_gene: TRBJ2-7
d_gene: .
abundance: many
v_gene: TRBV5-1

CDR3nt: TGTGCCACCTCAAGGACATCCCCCACAGATACGCAGTATTTT
CDR3aa: CATSRTSPTDTQYF
j_gene: TRBJ2-3
d_gene: .
abundance: many
v_gene: TRBV12-3/TRBV12-4

CDR3nt: TGTGCCAGCAGTTACTTGGGGGACACGGCTAAGAATGAAAAACTGTTTTTT
CDR3aa: CASSYLGDTAKNEKLFF
j_gene: TRBJ1-4
d_gene: .
abundance: few
v_gene: TRBV6-5

CDR3nt: TGTGCCAGCAGTTTTCGAGCGGGGGAGACCTACAATGAGCAGTTCTTC
CDR3aa: CASSFRAGETYNEQFF
j_gene: TRBJ2-1
d_gene: TRBD2
abundance: .
v_gene: TRBV28

CDR3nt: TGTGCCAGCAGCTTATCAGGAACTGAAGCTTTCTTT
CDR3aa: CASSLSGTEAFF
j_gene: TRBJ1-1
d_gene: .
abundance: .
v_gene: TRBV7-3

CDR3nt: TGCAGTGCCAAGACTAGCGGAACCTACGAGCAGTACTTC
CDR3aa: CSAKTSGTYEQYF
j_gene: TRBJ2-7
d_gene: TRBD2
abundance: few
v_gene: TRBV20-1

CDR3nt: TGTGCCAGCAGTTCTCCGTATACGCAGTATTTT
CDR3aa: CASSSPYTQYF
j_gene: TRBJ2-3
d_gene: .
abundance: many
v_gene: TRBV12-3/TRBV12-4

CDR3nt: TGTGCCAGCAGCCAAGCTTTTAGCGGGAGTGGGGATGAGCAGTTCTTC
CDR3aa: CASSQAFSGSGDEQFF
j_gene: TRBJ2-1
d_gene: TRBD2
abundance: many
v_gene: TRBV3-1

CDR3nt: TGTGCCAGCAGCTCGAGGACAGGGATCAACAATGAGCAGTTCTTC
CDR3aa: CASSSRTGINNEQFF
j_gene: TRBJ2-1
d_gene: TRBD1
abundance: few
v_gene: TRBV7-3

CDR3nt: TGTGCCAGCAGCTATGACCTCGGGGAGATAATCAATGAGCAGTTCTTC
CDR3aa: CASSYDLGEIINEQFF
j_gene: TRBJ2-1
d_gene: .
abundance: few
v_gene: TRBV5-6

CDR3nt: TGTGCCAGCATCTTATTCGGGAGGAACACTGAAGCTTTCTTT
CDR3aa: CASILFGRNTEAFF
j_gene: TRBJ1-1
d_gene: .
abundance: .
v_gene: TRBV11-1

CDR3nt: TGCAGCGCTAGACAGGGATTAATGTTTTTT
CDR3aa: CSARQGLMFF
j_gene: TRBJ1-4
d_gene: TRBD1
abundance: few
v_gene: TRBV29-1

CDR3nt: TGTGCCAGCAGCCAGACTAGAGCGGAGACCCAGTACTTC
CDR3aa: CASSQTRAETQYF
j_gene: TRBJ2-5
d_gene: .
abundance: .
v_gene: TRBV7-2

CDR3nt: TGCGCCAGCAGCTTGAAAGGGCCGGGACAGGGCCCCGATACGCAGTATTTT
CDR3aa: CASSLKGPGQGPDTQYF
j_gene: TRBJ2-3
d_gene: TRBD1
abundance: many
v_gene: TRBV5-1

CDR3nt: TGTGCCAGCAGCCCGGGACTGGTCCCTAGCACAGATACGCAGTATTTT
CDR3aa: CASSPGLVPSTDTQYF
j_gene: TRBJ2-3
d_gene: .
abundance: .
v_gene: TRBV7-2

CDR3nt: TGCGCCAGCTCGCTCGGGACTAGCGGTTTCACAGATACGCAGTATTTT
CDR3aa: CASSLGTSGFTDTQYF
j_gene: TRBJ2-3
d_gene: TRBD2
abundance: many
v_gene: TRBV5-1

CDR3nt: TGCGCCAGCAGCTTGGACCATGTGCTAGCAAACACCGGGGAGCTGTTTTTT
CDR3aa: CASSLDHVLANTGELFF
j_gene: TRBJ2-2
d_gene: .
abundance: many
v_gene: TRBV5-1

CDR3nt: TGCGCCAGCAGGCTGGGTGTGCCTACGTACACCGGGGAGCTGTTTTTT
CDR3aa: CASRLGVPTYTGELFF
j_gene: TRBJ2-2
d_gene: .
abundance: few
v_gene: TRBV5-1

CDR3nt: TGCGCCAGCAGCCCCGGCGGGCCGTACAATGAGCAGTTCTTC
CDR3aa: CASSPGGPYNEQFF
j_gene: TRBJ2-1
d_gene: .
abundance: .
v_gene: TRBV5-1

CDR3nt: TGTGCCAGCTCACCATCCCAGGACTACGAGCAGTACTTC
CDR3aa: CASSPSQDYEQYF
j_gene: TRBJ2-7
d_gene: .
abundance: .
v_gene: TRBV18

CDR3nt: TGTGCCAGCAGTGGGACCTTCATAGGAGGGCGGAGCGAGCAGTACTTC
CDR3aa: CASSGTFIGGRSEQYF
j_gene: TRBJ2-7
d_gene: .
abundance: many
v_gene: TRBV6-1

CDR3nt: TGTGCCAGCAGCCTTAAGCAGGGTTCGGTCTCGGTCAATGAGCAGTTCTTC
CDR3aa: CASSLKQGSVSVNEQFF
j_gene: TRBJ2-1
d_gene: .
abundance: once
v_gene: TRBV7-2

CDR3nt: TGCAGTGCTAGAAAGCCAGTACTGAGCTCTGGGGCCAACGTCCTGACTTTC
CDR3aa: CSARKPVLSSGANVLTF
j_gene: TRBJ2-6
d_gene: .
abundance: many
v_gene: TRBV20-1

CDR3nt: TGCGCCAGCAGCTCGGGAGGGCCCCCTAATGAGCAGTTCTTC
CDR3aa: CASSSGGPPNEQFF
j_gene: TRBJ2-1
d_gene: TRBD2
abundance: .
v_gene: TRBV5-1

CDR3nt: TGTGCCAGCAGTTTCGGACGGAACTCTGGAAACACCATATATTTT
CDR3aa: CASSFGRNSGNTIYF
j_gene: TRBJ1-3
d_gene: .
abundance: many
v_gene: TRBV28

CDR3nt: TGTGCCAGCAGCCCACGGAGGGCTGGCACAGATACGCAGTATTTT
CDR3aa: CASSPRRAGTDTQYF
j_gene: TRBJ2-3
d_gene: .
abundance: .
v_gene: TRBV9

CDR3nt: TGTGCCAGCAGCCTAGGGGACAGGGTGGCCGGGGAGCTGTTTTTT
CDR3aa: CASSLGDRVAGELFF
j_gene: TRBJ2-2
d_gene: TRBD1
abundance: few
v_gene: TRBV12-3/TRBV12-4

CDR3nt: TGTGCCGGTAGACAGGGCTCCGGGGATACGCAGTATTTT
CDR3aa: CAGRQGSGDTQYF
j_gene: TRBJ2-3
d_gene: TRBD1
abundance: .
v_gene: TRBV7-8

CDR3nt: TGTGCCAGCAGCCCAGGGGTCCCTGAAGCTTTCTTT
CDR3aa: CASSPGVPEAFF
j_gene: TRBJ1-1
d_gene: .
abundance: many
v_gene: TRBV6-6

CDR3nt: TGTGCCAGCAGTACGGGACAGACATCCTATGGCTACACCTTC
CDR3aa: CASSTGQTSYGYTF
j_gene: TRBJ1-2
d_gene: TRBD1
abundance: .
v_gene: TRBV5-6

CDR3nt: TGTGCCAGCAGCTTAGGGACAATGAACACTGAAGCTTTCTTT
CDR3aa: CASSLGTMNTEAFF
j_gene: TRBJ1-1
d_gene: .
abundance: many
v_gene: TRBV7-9

CDR3nt: TGTGCCAGCGGTATACGGGACAGGGGACGTAGAAACTATGGCTACACCTTC
CDR3aa: CASGIRDRGRRNYGYTF
j_gene: TRBJ1-2
d_gene: TRBD1
abundance: many
v_gene: TRBV27

CDR3nt: TGTGCCAGCAGTTTGGGACACGACGAGCAGTACTTC
CDR3aa: CASSLGHDEQYF
j_gene: TRBJ2-7
d_gene: .
abundance: many
v_gene: TRBV25-1

CDR3nt: TGCAGTGCTAGAGATTCCGGGACACCAAGCGATGAGCAGTTCTTC
CDR3aa: CSARDSGTPSDEQFF
j_gene: TRBJ2-1
d_gene: .
abundance: .
v_gene: TRBV20-1

CDR3nt: TGTGCCAGCAGCAGCTGGACAGGGGGTTTGACAGATACGCAGTATTTT
CDR3aa: CASSSWTGGLTDTQYF
j_gene: TRBJ2-3
d_gene: TRBD1
abundance: .
v_gene: TRBV5-6

CDR3nt: TGCAGCGTTCGTGGGGGGTACCAAGAGACCCAGTACTTC
CDR3aa: CSVRGGYQETQYF
j_gene: TRBJ2-5
d_gene: .
abundance: many
v_gene: TRBV29-1

CDR3nt: TGTGCCAGCAGTGTGTCGGGACTAGCGGAAATTAGCACAGATACGCAGTATTTT
CDR3aa: CASSVSGLAEISTDTQYF
j_gene: TRBJ2-3
d_gene: TRBD2
abundance: .
v_gene: TRBV12-3/TRBV12-4

CDR3nt: TGTGCCAGCAGCTTATTTGAGGGAACCGGGGAGCTGTTTTTT
CDR3aa: CASSLFEGTGELFF
j_gene: TRBJ2-2
d_gene: .
abundance: many
v_gene: TRBV11-2

CDR3nt: TGTGCCAGCAGTTCCTACAGGGGGCTTTTCACTGAAGCTTTCTTT
CDR3aa: CASSSYRGLFTEAFF
j_gene: TRBJ1-1
d_gene: TRBD1
abundance: many
v_gene: TRBV12-3/TRBV12-4

CDR3nt: TGTGCCAGCAGCCCCAAGACAGGGGGCACGGAGACCCAGTACTTC
CDR3aa: CASSPKTGGTETQYF
j_gene: TRBJ2-5
d_gene: TRBD1
abundance: .
v_gene: TRBV4-2

CDR3nt: TGTGCCAGCAGCCGAACAGGGGATGAGCAGTTCTTC
CDR3aa: CASSRTGDEQFF
j_gene: TRBJ2-1
d_gene: TRBD1
abundance: many
v_gene: TRBV3-1

CDR3nt: TGTGCCACCAGATTCGGGGGGGCCGAATATACGCAGTATTTT
CDR3aa: CATRFGGAEYTQYF
j_gene: TRBJ2-3
d_gene: TRBD2
abundance: once
v_gene: TRBV24-1

CDR3nt: TGTGCCAGCAGCTCAACCCTAGGGAGTTCACCCCTCCACTTT
CDR3aa: CASSSTLGSSPLHF
j_gene: TRBJ1-6
d_gene: .
abundance: few
v_gene: TRBV28

CDR3nt: TGTGCCAGCAGTCACTCTAGCGGGGGGGCTGGCAATGAGCAGTTCTTC
CDR3aa: CASSHSSGGAGNEQFF
j_gene: TRBJ2-1
d_gene: TRBD2
abundance: few
v_gene: TRBV12-3/TRBV12-4

CDR3nt: TGTGCCAGCAGCTCACAAGGGACAACTAACACTGAAGCTTTCTTT
CDR3aa: CASSSQGTTNTEAFF
j_gene: TRBJ1-1
d_gene: .
abundance: .
v_gene: TRBV7-8

CDR3nt: TGCAGTGCACAACTAGCGGGAGCTCGGAATGAGCAGTTCTTC
CDR3aa: CSAQLAGARNEQFF
j_gene: TRBJ2-1
d_gene: TRBD2
abundance: .
v_gene: TRBV20-1

CDR3nt: TGCAGTGCGAGACTAGTCAACTCCTACAATGAGCAGTTCTTC
CDR3aa: CSARLVNSYNEQFF
j_gene: TRBJ2-1
d_gene: .
abundance: few
v_gene: TRBV20-1

CDR3nt: TGTGCCAGTAGTCCTAGCGGGTCTGTCTCCCACGAGCAGTACTTC
CDR3aa: CASSPSGSVSHEQYF
j_gene: TRBJ2-7
d_gene: TRBD2
abundance: .
v_gene: TRBV19